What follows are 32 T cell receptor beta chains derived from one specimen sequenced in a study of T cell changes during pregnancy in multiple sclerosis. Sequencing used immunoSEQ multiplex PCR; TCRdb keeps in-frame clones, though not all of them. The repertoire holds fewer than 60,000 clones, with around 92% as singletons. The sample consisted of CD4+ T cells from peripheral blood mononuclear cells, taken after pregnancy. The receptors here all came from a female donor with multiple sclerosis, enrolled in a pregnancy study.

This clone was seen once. The CDR3 region has the DNA TGTGCCAGCAGCTCTCACCGGGACAGTTATGGCTACACCTTC. It is translated as CASSSHRDSYGYTF. V usage is TRBV7-9 and J usage is TRBJ1-2; 7 positions match TRBD1. CDR1 is SEHNR, CDR2 FQNEAQ, per germline (reference sequence). V was pared by 4 bases and J by 5 bases, with 7 bases of the junction left unmatched. This CDR3 is built from 14 residues. The full variable domain, in which reference TRBV7-9 and TRBJ1-2 provide the parts outside the CDR3, is DTGVSQNPRHKITKRGQNVTFRCDPISEHNRLYWYRQTLGQGPEFLTYFQNEAQLEKSRLLSDRFSAERPKGSFSTLEIQRTEQGDSAMYLCASSSHRDSYGYTFGSGTRLTVV.

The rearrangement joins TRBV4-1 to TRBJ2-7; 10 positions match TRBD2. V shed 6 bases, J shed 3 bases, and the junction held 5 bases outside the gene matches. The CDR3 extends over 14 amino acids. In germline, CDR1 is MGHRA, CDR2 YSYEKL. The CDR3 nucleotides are TGCGCCAGCAGTCCTCTAGCGGGGGTCTACGAGCAGTACTTC. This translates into CASSPLAGVYEQYF.

CDR3 bases: TGTGCCAGCAGCCCGCCTACTAACTACAATGAGCAGTTCTTC. Amino acids: CASSPPTNYNEQFF. The J gene is TRBJ2-1, the V gene TRBV7-3; D not resolved. Germline CDR1 reads SGHTA; CDR2 reads FQGTGA. The V end lost 5 bases, the J end lost 3 bases, and 11 bases lay between the germline ends. This CDR3 has 14 amino acids.

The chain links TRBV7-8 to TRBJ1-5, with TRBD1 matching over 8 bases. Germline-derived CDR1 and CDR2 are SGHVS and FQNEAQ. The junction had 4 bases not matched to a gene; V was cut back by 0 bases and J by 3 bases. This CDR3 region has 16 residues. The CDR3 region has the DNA TGTGCCAGCAGCTTAGCAACGGACAGGGCCAATCAGCCCCAGCATTTT. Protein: CASSLATDRANQPQHF.

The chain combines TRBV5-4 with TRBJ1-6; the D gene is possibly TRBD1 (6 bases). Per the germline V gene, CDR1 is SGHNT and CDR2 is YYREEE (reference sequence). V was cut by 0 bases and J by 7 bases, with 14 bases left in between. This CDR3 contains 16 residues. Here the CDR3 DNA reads TGTGCCAGCAGCTTGGGACAGGTCCAGGGAAATTCACCCCTCCACTTT. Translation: CASSLGQVQGNSPLHF.

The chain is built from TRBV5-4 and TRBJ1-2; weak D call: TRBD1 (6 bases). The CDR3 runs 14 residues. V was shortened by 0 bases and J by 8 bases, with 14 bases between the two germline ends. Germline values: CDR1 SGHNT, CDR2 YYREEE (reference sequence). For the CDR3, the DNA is TGTGCCAGCAGCTTGGCGGGGGGCAATGGGGGCTACACCTTC. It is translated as CASSLAGGNGGYTF.

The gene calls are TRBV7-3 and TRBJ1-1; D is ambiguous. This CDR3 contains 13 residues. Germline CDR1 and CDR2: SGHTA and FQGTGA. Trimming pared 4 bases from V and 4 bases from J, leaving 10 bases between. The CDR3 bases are TGTGCCAGCAGCTCGTGGGGAGGCACTGAAGCTTTCTTT. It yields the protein CASSSWGGTEAFF.

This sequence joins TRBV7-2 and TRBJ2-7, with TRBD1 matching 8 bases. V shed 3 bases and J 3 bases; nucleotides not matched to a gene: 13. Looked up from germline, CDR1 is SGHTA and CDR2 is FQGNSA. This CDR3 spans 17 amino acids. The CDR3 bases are TGTGCCAGCAGCTTCACCGGGACAGGAGGTGCCCGCTACGAGCAGTACTTC. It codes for CASSFTGTGGARYEQYF.

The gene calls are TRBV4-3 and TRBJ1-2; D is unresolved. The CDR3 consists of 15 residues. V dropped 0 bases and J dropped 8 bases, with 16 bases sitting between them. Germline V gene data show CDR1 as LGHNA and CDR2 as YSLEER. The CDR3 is CASSQDIGGLLGYTF. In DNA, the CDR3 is TGCGCCAGCAGCCAAGATATTGGAGGGCTGCTGGGCTACACCTTC.

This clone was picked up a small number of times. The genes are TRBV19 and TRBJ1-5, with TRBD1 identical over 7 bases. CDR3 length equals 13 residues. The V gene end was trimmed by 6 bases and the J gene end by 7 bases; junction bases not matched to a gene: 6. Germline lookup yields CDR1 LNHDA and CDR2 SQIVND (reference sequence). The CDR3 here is CASSLGQPQPQHF. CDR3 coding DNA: TGTGCCAGTAGCCTGGGACAGCCGCAGCCCCAGCATTTT.

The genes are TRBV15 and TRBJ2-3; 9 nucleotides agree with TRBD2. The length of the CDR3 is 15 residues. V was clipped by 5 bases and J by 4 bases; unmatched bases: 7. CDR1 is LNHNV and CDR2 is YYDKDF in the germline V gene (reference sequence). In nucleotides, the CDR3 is TGTGCCACCAGCCGGACTAGCGATGAATCAGATACGCAGTATTTT. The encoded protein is CATSRTSDESDTQYF.

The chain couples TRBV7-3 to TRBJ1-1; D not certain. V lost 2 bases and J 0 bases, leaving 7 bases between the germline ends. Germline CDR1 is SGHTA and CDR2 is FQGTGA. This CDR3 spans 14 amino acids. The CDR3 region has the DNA TGTGCCAGCAGCTTACTCGGGGTGAACACTGAAGCTTTCTTT. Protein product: CASSLLGVNTEAFF.

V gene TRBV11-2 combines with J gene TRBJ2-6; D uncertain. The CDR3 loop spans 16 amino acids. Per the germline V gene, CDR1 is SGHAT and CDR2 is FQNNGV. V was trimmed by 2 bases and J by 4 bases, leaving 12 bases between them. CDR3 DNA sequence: TGTGCCAGCAGCTTAACCCCCCAAGCCGGGGCCAACGTCCTGACTTTC. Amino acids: CASSLTPQAGANVLTF.

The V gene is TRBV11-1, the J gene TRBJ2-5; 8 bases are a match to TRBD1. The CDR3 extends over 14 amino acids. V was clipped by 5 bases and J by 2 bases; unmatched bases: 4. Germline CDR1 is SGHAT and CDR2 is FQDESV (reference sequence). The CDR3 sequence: CASSLQGGQETQYF. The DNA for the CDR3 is TGTGCCAGCAGCCTACAGGGGGGACAAGAGACCCAGTACTTC.

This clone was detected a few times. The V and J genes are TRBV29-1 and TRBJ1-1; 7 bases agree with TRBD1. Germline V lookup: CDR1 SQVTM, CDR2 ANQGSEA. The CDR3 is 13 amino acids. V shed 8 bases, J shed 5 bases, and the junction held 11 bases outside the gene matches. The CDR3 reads CSSHRDSGTEAFF. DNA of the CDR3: TGCAGCTCCCACCGGGACAGTGGAACTGAAGCTTTCTTT.

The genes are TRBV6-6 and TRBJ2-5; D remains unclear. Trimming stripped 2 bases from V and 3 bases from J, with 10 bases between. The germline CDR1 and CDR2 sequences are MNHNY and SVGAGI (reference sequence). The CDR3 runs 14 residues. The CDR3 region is CASSYSQVEETQYF. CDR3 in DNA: TGTGCCAGCAGTTACAGCCAGGTAGAAGAGACCCAGTACTTC.

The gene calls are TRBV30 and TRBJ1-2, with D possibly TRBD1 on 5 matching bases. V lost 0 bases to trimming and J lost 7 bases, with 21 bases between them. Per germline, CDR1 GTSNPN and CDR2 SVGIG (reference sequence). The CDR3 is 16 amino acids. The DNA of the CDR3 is TGTGCCTGGAGTGTTTCGCCCTCAGGGCTTGTTCGTGGCTACACCTTC. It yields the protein CAWSVSPSGLVRGYTF. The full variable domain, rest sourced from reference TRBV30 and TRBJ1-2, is SQTIHQWPATLVQPVGSPLSLECTVEGTSNPNLYWYRQAAGRGLQLLFYSVGIGQISSEVPQNLSASRPQDRQFILSSKKLLLSDSGFYLCAWSVSPSGLVRGYTFGSGTRLTVV.

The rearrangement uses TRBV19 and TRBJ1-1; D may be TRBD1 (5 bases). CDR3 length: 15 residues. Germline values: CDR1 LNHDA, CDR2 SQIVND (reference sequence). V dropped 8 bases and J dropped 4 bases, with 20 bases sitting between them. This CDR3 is CASGRDPAAGTEAFF. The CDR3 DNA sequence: TGTGCCAGTGGGCGGGACCCGGCCGCGGGCACTGAAGCTTTCTTT.

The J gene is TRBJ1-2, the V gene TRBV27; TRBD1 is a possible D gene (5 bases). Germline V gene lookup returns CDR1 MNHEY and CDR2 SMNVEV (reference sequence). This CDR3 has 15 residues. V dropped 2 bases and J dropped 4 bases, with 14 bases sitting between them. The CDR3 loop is CASSLTGLPFYGYTF. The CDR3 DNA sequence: TGTGCCAGCAGTTTAACAGGCCTACCCTTCTATGGCTACACCTTC.

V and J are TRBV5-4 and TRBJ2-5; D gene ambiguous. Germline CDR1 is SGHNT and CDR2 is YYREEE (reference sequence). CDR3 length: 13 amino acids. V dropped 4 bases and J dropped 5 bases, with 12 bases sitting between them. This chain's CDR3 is CASSNRAEETQYF. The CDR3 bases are TGTGCCAGCAGCAATCGTGCGGAGGAGACCCAGTACTTC.

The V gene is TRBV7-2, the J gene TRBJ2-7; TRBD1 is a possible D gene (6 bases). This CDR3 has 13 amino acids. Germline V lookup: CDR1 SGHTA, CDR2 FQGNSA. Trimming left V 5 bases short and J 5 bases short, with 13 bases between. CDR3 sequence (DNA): TGTGCCAGCAGCCTCCCAGGGGCGGACGAGCAGTACTTC. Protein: CASSLPGADEQYF.

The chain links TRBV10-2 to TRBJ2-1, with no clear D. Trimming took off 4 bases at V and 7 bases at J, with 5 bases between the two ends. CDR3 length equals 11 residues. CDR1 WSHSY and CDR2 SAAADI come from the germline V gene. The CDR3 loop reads CASSVKNEQFF. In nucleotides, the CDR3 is TGCGCCAGCAGTGTCAAAAATGAGCAGTTCTTC.

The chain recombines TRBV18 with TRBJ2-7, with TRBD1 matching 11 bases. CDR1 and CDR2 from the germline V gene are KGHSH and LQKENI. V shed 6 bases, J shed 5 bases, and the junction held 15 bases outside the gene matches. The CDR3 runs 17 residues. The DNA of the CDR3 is TGTGCCAGCTCGAGTTCTACTCCGGGACAGGGGGTTAACGAGCAGTACTTC. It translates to CASSSSTPGQGVNEQYF.

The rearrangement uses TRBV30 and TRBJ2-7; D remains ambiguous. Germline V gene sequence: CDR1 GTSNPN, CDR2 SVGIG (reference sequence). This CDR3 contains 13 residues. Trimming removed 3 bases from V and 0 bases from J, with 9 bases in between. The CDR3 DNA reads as TGTGCCTGGAGAGAGACAAGCTCCTACGAGCAGTACTTC. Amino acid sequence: CAWRETSSYEQYF.

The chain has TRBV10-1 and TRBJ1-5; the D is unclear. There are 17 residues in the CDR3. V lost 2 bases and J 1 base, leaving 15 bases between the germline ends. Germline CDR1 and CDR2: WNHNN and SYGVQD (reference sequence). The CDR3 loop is CASSEDFTLESNQPQHF. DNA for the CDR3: TGCGCCAGCAGTGAGGACTTCACACTCGAGAGCAATCAGCCCCAGCATTTT.

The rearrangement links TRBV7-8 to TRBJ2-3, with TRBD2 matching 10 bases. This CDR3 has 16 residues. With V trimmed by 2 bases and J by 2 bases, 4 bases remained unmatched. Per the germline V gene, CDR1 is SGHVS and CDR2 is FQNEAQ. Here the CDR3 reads CASSLMLAGVTDTQYF. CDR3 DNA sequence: TGTGCCAGCAGCTTAATGCTAGCGGGGGTCACAGATACGCAGTATTTT.

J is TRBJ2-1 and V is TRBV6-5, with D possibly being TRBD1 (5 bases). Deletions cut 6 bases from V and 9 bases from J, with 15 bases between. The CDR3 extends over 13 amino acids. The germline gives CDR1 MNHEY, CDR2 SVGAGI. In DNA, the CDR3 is TGTGCCAGCAGGGACAATCCAGTCAGTGAGCAGTTCTTC. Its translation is CASRDNPVSEQFF.

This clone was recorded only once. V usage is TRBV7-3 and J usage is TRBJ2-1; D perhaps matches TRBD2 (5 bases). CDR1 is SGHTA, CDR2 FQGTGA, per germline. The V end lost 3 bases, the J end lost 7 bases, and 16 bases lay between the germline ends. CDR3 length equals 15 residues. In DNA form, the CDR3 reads TGTGCCAGCAGCTTCGGACTCCATGCGGGTAATGAGCAGTTCTTC. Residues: CASSFGLHAGNEQFF.

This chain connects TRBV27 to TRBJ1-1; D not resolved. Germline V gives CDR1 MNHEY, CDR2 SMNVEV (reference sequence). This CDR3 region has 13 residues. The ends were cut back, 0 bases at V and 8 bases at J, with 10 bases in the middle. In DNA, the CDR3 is TGTGCCAGCAGTTTATCGGGTCGGGGAGAAGCTTTCTTT. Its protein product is CASSLSGRGEAFF.

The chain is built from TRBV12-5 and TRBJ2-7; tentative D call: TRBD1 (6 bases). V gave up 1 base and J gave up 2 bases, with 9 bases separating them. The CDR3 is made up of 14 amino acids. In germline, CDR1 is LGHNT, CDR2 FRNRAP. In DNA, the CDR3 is TGTGCTAGTGGTTTGGCCCCAGGGGCCTACGAGCAGTACTTC. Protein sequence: CASGLAPGAYEQYF.

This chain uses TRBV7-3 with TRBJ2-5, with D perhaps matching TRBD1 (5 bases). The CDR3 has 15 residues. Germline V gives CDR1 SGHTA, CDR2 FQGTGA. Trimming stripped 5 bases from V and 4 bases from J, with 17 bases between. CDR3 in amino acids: CASSPTPGIRETQYF. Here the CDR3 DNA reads TGTGCCAGCAGCCCTACCCCAGGGATCAGAGAGACCCAGTACTTC.

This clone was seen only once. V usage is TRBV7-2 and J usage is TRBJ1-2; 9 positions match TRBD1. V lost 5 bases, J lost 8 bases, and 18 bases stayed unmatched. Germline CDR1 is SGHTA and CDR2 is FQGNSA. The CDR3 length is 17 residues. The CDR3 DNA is TGTGCCAGCAGCCCCGGGGGACAGGGAACTCTCTTGATAGGCTACACCTTC. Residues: CASSPGGQGTLLIGYTF.